A selection of T cell receptor beta chains follows, all from one sample in a study of graft-versus-host responses after intestinal transplantation. Method: immunoSEQ multiplex PCR; TCRdb's copy keeps in-frame clones and lacks some. Of over 1,500 clones in the sample, 70% to 90% are singletons; the top ten hold around 17%. This sample comprised ileum tissue, obtained 12 days after intestinal transplant. The receptors were sampled from a human patient who received an intestinal transplant, so some T cells may come from the graft donor. CDR3s include the opening cysteine and the closing phenylalanine or tryptophan. The order of the fields is J gene, clone size, CDR3 length, D gene, V gene, CDR3 protein, CDR3 DNA. D genes are given only for firm matches. The size field is filled for only some rows; it gives once, few, many or a size class.

>TRBJ2-7|.|13|.|TRBV6-1
CASSQVGVDEQYF
TGTGCCAGCAGTCAGGTAGGGGTAGACGAGCAGTACTTC
>TRBJ1-3|.|13|.|TRBV7-9
CVSSLTRGNTIYF
TGTGTCAGCAGCTTAACAAGGGGAAACACCATATATTTT
>TRBJ2-3|.|16|TRBD1|TRBV7-9
CASSPMRDRGADTQYF
TGTGCTAGCAGCCCAATGAGGGACAGGGGCGCAGATACGCAGTATTTT
>TRBJ2-7|.|15|TRBD1|TRBV7-9
CASSASTGGSYEQYF
TGTGCCAGCAGCGCCTCGACAGGGGGGTCCTACGAGCAGTACTTC
>TRBJ1-1|.|17|.|TRBV27
CASNLGHSFLVDTEAFF
TGTGCCAGCAATCTGGGACACTCTTTTCTAGTTGACACTGAAGCTTTCTTT
>TRBJ2-7|.|15|.|TRBV10-3
CAISVLMGMGSRQYF
TGTGCCATCAGTGTTCTGATGGGGATGGGAAGCCGGCAGTACTTC
>TRBJ2-7|.|12|TRBD1|TRBV29-1
CSVDEQGHEQYF
TGCAGCGTTGACGAACAGGGGCACGAGCAGTACTTC
>TRBJ2-7|.|15|.|TRBV12-2
CASRLAAQGAGEQYF
TGTGCAAGTCGCTTAGCGGCCCAGGGGGCGGGGGAGCAGTACTTC
>TRBJ1-2|.|15|.|TRBV7-6
CASSLVVGGSGGYTF
TGTGCCAGCAGCTTAGTAGTAGGTGGCAGTGGTGGCTACACCTTC
>TRBJ1-1|.|15|TRBD1|TRBV10-3
CAIRTLDRGDTEAFF
TGTGCCATCAGGACGTTAGACAGGGGGGACACTGAAGCTTTCTTT
>TRBJ2-3|.|14|.|TRBV25-1
CASSAHREPDTQYF
TGTGCCAGCAGTGCTCACAGGGAACCAGATACGCAGTATTTT
>TRBJ2-7|.|13|.|TRBV28
CASLEASSYEQYF
TGTGCCAGCCTAGAGGCGAGCTCCTACGAGCAGTACTTC
>TRBJ2-1|once|13|.|TRBV27
CASSPVSYNEQFF
TGTGCCAGCAGCCCAGTCTCCTACAATGAGCAGTTCTTC
>TRBJ2-7|.|15|.|TRBV5-1
CASSLGAAGNDEQYF
TGCGCCAGCAGCTTGGGGGCCGCAGGGAACGACGAGCAGTACTTC
>TRBJ2-5|.|12|.|TRBV6-5
CATLGNQETQYF
TGTGCCACCCTCGGGAATCAAGAGACCCAGTACTTC
>TRBJ2-2|.|14|.|TRBV11-1
CASSLDRDPGELFF
TGTGCCAGCAGCTTAGACAGGGACCCCGGGGAGCTGTTTTTT
>TRBJ2-2|.|13|.|TRBV27
CASSILATGELFF
TGTGCCAGCAGTATATTAGCCACCGGGGAGCTGTTTTTT
>TRBJ2-7|.|13|.|TRBV7-2
CASSLDKTYEQYF
TGTGCCAGCAGCTTAGACAAAACCTACGAGCAGTACTTC
>TRBJ1-5|.|15|.|TRBV25-1
CASSDTGGSNQPQHF
TGTGCCAGCAGTGACACGGGGGGAAGCAATCAGCCCCAGCATTTT
>TRBJ1-2|.|14|.|TRBV7-2
CASSLVGAGYGYTF
TGTGCCAGCAGCTTAGTAGGGGCTGGCTATGGCTACACCTTC
>TRBJ2-7|few|15|TRBD2|TRBV29-1
CSVDGVGGEGYEQYF
TGCAGCGTTGATGGTGTTGGGGGGGAGGGGTACGAGCAGTACTTC
>TRBJ2-3|.|19|TRBD2|TRBV9
CASSPRSGTSGTWTDTQYF
TGTGCCAGCAGCCCGAGGTCAGGGACTAGCGGGACATGGACAGATACGCAGTATTTT
>TRBJ2-3|.|14|.|TRBV6-4
CASSWGIGADTQYF
TGTGCCAGCAGTTGGGGCATTGGGGCCGATACGCAGTATTTT
>TRBJ1-5|.|14|TRBD1|TRBV28
CASSLRDRGPPQHF
TGTGCCAGCAGTTTGAGGGACAGGGGGCCGCCCCAGCATTTT
>TRBJ2-2|.|14|.|TRBV18
CASSPGFGGLELFF
TGTGCCAGCTCACCAGGGTTCGGGGGCCTAGAGCTGTTTTTT
>TRBJ1-5|few|16|TRBD1|TRBV6-1
CASSDTDREGNQPQHF
TGTGCCAGCAGTGACACGGACAGGGAGGGCAATCAGCCCCAGCATTTT
>TRBJ2-2|.|15|.|TRBV25-1
CASSEFLGGTGELFF
TGTGCCAGCAGTGAATTTCTCGGAGGTACCGGGGAGCTGTTTTTT
>TRBJ1-4|.|14|.|TRBV7-8
CASSQWGGREKLFF
TGTGCCAGCAGTCAATGGGGGGGGCGAGAAAAACTGTTTTTT
>TRBJ1-2|.|14|.|TRBV2
CASSGGRLNYGYTF
TGTGCCAGCAGTGGAGGCAGGCTGAACTATGGCTACACCTTC
>TRBJ1-2|.|13|.|TRBV5-6
CASSSGSGSGYTF
TGTGCCAGCAGCTCGGGATCAGGGTCTGGCTACACCTTC
>TRBJ2-3|.|15|TRBD1|TRBV23-1
CASDNRDSAPDTQYF
TGCGCCAGCGACAACCGGGACAGCGCGCCAGATACGCAGTATTTT
>TRBJ2-7|.|15|.|TRBV5-1
CASSLIHRPTYEQYF
TGCGCCAGCAGCTTGATACACAGGCCCACCTACGAGCAGTACTTC
>TRBJ2-1|.|13|TRBD1|TRBV6-5
CASTGQVLNEQFF
TGTGCCAGCACCGGACAGGTACTCAATGAGCAGTTCTTC
>TRBJ1-1|.|16|.|TRBV4-1
CASSRRYLVLRTEAFF
TGCGCCAGCAGCCGGAGATATCTAGTACTGAGGACTGAAGCTTTCTTT
>TRBJ1-2|.|13|.|TRBV28
CASYRVSNYGYTF
TGTGCCAGCTACCGGGTTTCTAACTATGGCTACACCTTC
>TRBJ1-5|.|13|.|TRBV15
CATSRESGSLQHF
TGTGCCACCAGCAGAGAGTCAGGGTCTCTCCAGCATTTT
>TRBJ1-1|once|13|TRBD1|TRBV30
CAWTDRRDTEAFF
TGTGCCTGGACGGACAGGAGGGACACTGAAGCTTTCTTT
>TRBJ2-7|.|15|.|TRBV5-1
CASSLGAVGFNEQYF
TGCGCCAGCAGCTTGGGGGCAGTGGGTTTCAACGAGCAGTACTTC
>TRBJ2-2|.|14|TRBD2|TRBV2
CVVNGLAGRGELFF
TGTGTCGTTAATGGGCTAGCGGGAAGGGGGGAGCTGTTTTTT
>TRBJ2-7|once|16|.|TRBV21-1
CASSRTLATRLDEQYF
TGTGCCAGCAGTCGTACTTTAGCTACACGTTTAGACGAGCAGTACTTC
>TRBJ2-5|.|12|.|TRBV29-1
CSVEEGVETQYF
TGCAGCGTTGAAGAGGGGGTCGAGACCCAGTACTTC
>TRBJ2-2|.|17|.|TRBV6-4
CASSDSLCTGNTGELFF
TGTGCCAGCAGTGACTCGCTGTGTACAGGGAATACCGGGGAGCTGTTTTTT
>TRBJ2-2|once|14|.|TRBV11-2
CASSLGIDTGELFF
TGTGCCAGCAGCTTAGGGATTGACACCGGGGAGCTGTTTTTT
>TRBJ1-2|.|20|TRBD1|TRBV27
CASSLDRVLSRQQLNYGYTF
TGTGCCAGCAGTTTAGACAGGGTGTTATCAAGGCAACAGCTTAACTATGGCTACACCTTC
>TRBJ2-5|.|11|.|TRBV7-2
CASSTRETQYF
TGTGCCAGCAGCACACGGGAGACCCAGTACTTC
>TRBJ2-3|.|16|TRBD2|TRBV9
CARSGGLAGFTDTQYF
TGTGCCCGCAGCGGGGGGTTAGCGGGGTTCACAGATACGCAGTATTTT
>TRBJ2-7|.|13|.|TRBV6-1
CASFEGPPYEQYF
TGTGCCAGCTTTGAGGGGCCCCCCTACGAGCAGTACTTC
>TRBJ2-3|once|15|TRBD2|TRBV27
CASSLPASGSAPQYF
TGTGCCAGCAGTCTCCCCGCTAGCGGGAGTGCTCCGCAGTATTTT
>TRBJ2-3|.|16|TRBD2|TRBV11-3
CASSIRLAGDVDTQYF
TGTGCCAGCAGCATCCGACTAGCGGGAGATGTAGATACGCAGTATTTT
>TRBJ2-1|.|15|TRBD2|TRBV9
CASSLTSGSGDEQFF
TGTGCCAGCAGCCTTACTAGCGGGAGTGGGGATGAGCAGTTCTTC
>TRBJ2-7|.|14|.|TRBV5-6
CASRHRDGTYEQYF
TGTGCCAGCAGACACCGGGACGGGACCTACGAGCAGTACTTC
>TRBJ2-5|.|12|TRBD2|TRBV30
CAWGSGKRSQYF
TGTGCCTGGGGTAGCGGGAAAAGGTCCCAGTACTTC
>TRBJ2-2|.|14|.|TRBV6-6
CASSYSNRLGELFF
TGTGCCAGCAGTTACTCGAACAGGCTCGGGGAGCTGTTTTTT
>TRBJ2-1|.|15|.|TRBV4-1
CASSQDYGPRGEQFF
TGCGCCAGCAGCCAAGATTACGGCCCACGAGGTGAGCAGTTCTTC
>TRBJ1-4|once|14|TRBD1|TRBV23-1
CASSLWAGGNGLFF
TGCGCCAGCAGTCTGTGGGCAGGGGGCAATGGACTGTTTTTT
>TRBJ2-1|.|15|TRBD2|TRBV5-4
CASSVGTSGLNEQFF
TGTGCCAGCAGTGTGGGCACTAGCGGGCTCAATGAGCAGTTCTTC
>TRBJ2-3|.|15|TRBD2|TRBV2
CASSQGLAAGDTQYF
TGTGCCAGCAGTCAAGGACTAGCAGCAGGTGATACGCAGTATTTT
>TRBJ2-1|.|17|TRBD1|TRBV19
CASSQHGTGWAYNEQFF
TGTGCCAGTAGCCAGCACGGGACAGGGTGGGCCTACAATGAGCAGTTCTTC
>TRBJ2-1|.|13|.|TRBV11-2
CASSLNGDNEQFF
TGTGCCAGCAGCTTAAACGGAGACAATGAGCAGTTCTTC